This TCR beta chain derives from a study of T cell responses to AZD1222 COVID-19 vaccine (dated by TCRdb to about 2021). For the study in its entirety: Because spike-specific TCR depth and breadth did not differ between the two schedules, AZD1222 recipients who got a second dose at roughly 4 weeks were pooled with those who got a second dose at roughly 12 weeks. Trial participants were enrolled by age into subgroups of 18-55, 56-69 and 70-plus years, and approximately 150, 30 and 60 TCR-sequenced participants, respectively, were included in these subgroups. A total of 233 trial participants underwent TCR sequencing, of whom roughly 210 had received two doses of AZD1222 and roughly 26 had received two doses of the MenACWY control vaccine.

The germline V gene supplies CDR1 SGHRS and CDR2 YFSETQ. The germline ends are 11 bases apart after V is trimmed by 1 base and J by 1 base. From cysteine to phenylalanine, the CDR3 is 15 amino acids long. The entry retains the CDR3 DNA only, 45 bases that are in frame from base 1. Notes on this clone: The antigen it recognizes is unknown. Base qualities are not recorded, but no much larger clone differs from it by a single base.

The full study reports these points: Participants were mostly white British, with more females than males. The authors suggested clonal diversity may have been underestimated. Reportedly, almost half of the unique spike-specific TCRs recognized epitopes lying outside the regions that are mutated in the B.1.351 and B.1.1.7 variants. A significant rise in spike-specific TCR breadth and depth was observed after two AZD1222 doses relative to day 0 and relative to MenACWY recipients. The vaccine-associated CD4 TCRs covered the entire spike protein, and the dominant responses fell in regions 160-218 and 743-854. In the small 56-69-year group, the increase in depth fell short of significance, most likely because of low power. No day 14 peak-response samples were available, so repertoires were characterized only after the peak T cell response. Conclusions about previously exposed vaccinees were limited because only a handful of AZD1222 recipients were SARS-CoV-2 seropositive at baseline.

The CDR3 regions of human TCRbeta chains were analyzed by immunosequencing. The original methods were these. TCRs in the repertoires were matched against a reference library of SARS-CoV-2-specific TCRs that had been generated with the MIRA antigen-specificity platform. Breadth was defined as the fraction of unique TCRs that were SARS-CoV-2-associated, and depth was defined as the fraction of total T cells that were SARS-CoV-2-associated. Using the MIRA data, each spike-specific TCR was assigned both to the spike region to which the TCR was reactive and to a CD4 or CD8 class. Log10-transformed breadth and depth values were compared by one-way ANOVA with Sidak's multiple comparisons tests. Not all clones reach the TCRdb copy of this immuneACCESS table, which keeps in-frame sequences only. Checked studies attribute under half of the gap to unresolved V genes and leave the rest unexplained. The V and J calls and clone size are taken from that table; D and trimming were inferred from the DNA. This sample has 97,000 or so clones in its table, and roughly 83% of those were observed once. The ten largest clones represent over 15% of the sample.

The time point label, read with the paper, signifies: baseline before first vaccination. Vaccinee samples were obtained from the UK trials COV001 and COV002, which included a single-blind randomized controlled phase 2/3 trial of AZD1222 (ChAdOx1 nCoV-19) in healthy adults. For TCRbeta chain sequencing, PBMC samples were collected from trial participants at day 0 and at day 28 after the second dose. The rearrangement combines TRBV5-1 with TRBJ1-2; TRBD1 is a weak D gene call, 6 bases matching. The TCR was taken from an adult in good health. The sequencing here drew on peripheral blood, taken on day 0 of AZD1222 vaccination. The DNA sequence is TGCGCCAGCAGCTTGAGACAGGATGTTAACTATGGCTACACCTTC. This sequence encodes CASSLRQDVNYGYTF.